This T cell receptor (beta chain) comes out of a study of beta chain features in type 1 diabetes. cDNA synthesis used the whole RNA isolate, giving expressed TCRB sequences. An average of approximately 4 million reads was obtained for naive, central memory and regulatory T cell samples. The method was immunoSEQ multiplex PCR; TCRdb's version includes in-frame clones alone and lacks a portion of them. Of around 300,000 clones in the sample, 7% to 9% were seen once. Germline CDR1 and CDR2: LGHNA and YSLEER. This CDR3 contains 14 residues. The germline V and J ends were trimmed by 0 bases and 3 bases, with 6 bases remaining between them. Study-wide points: Reads derived from cDNA could over-represent cells showing high TCR expression. A greater similarity of naive, central memory and Treg TCRB repertoires was seen among patients than among healthy donors. With patients and controls alike, PCR might favor shorter templates to an equal degree.

The table lists this clone with many counts. Its antigen is still unknown. The TCR originated in a woman younger than 30 in good health. Sequenced sample: central memory CD4+ T cells from blood. V is TRBV4-3 and J is TRBJ1-3; D remains unclear. The CDR3 protein is CASSQDIFGNTIYF. The CDR3 DNA follows: TGCGCCAGCAGCCAAGATATATTTGGAAACACCATATATTTT.